Listed here are 3 T cell receptor beta chains from one sample, sequenced in a study of OX40 agonist ivuxolimab in advanced cancers. Method: immunoSEQ multiplex PCR; TCRdb's copy keeps in-frame clones and lacks some. This sample has tens of thousands of clones, with under 90% found just once. This material consisted of CD4+ or CD8+ T cells sorted from blood, taken in a trial of the OX40 agonist ivuxolimab. The source is an adult with an advanced solid tumor such as melanoma, head and neck, liver or kidney cancer.

The chain combines TRBV5-1 with TRBJ2-5; tentative D call: TRBD1 (5 bases). The CDR3 covers 16 residues. CDR1 is SGHRS and CDR2 is YFSETQ in the germline V gene. The ends were cut back, 0 bases at V and 0 bases at J, with 12 bases in the middle. In DNA, the CDR3 is TGCGCCAGCAGCTTGGCAACAGGAAAGTACCAAGAGACCCAGTACTTC. This gives the protein CASSLATGKYQETQYF.

There are a few counts of this clone. The chain uses TRBV2 and TRBJ1-5; no clear D gene. Trimming removed 6 bases at V and 1 base at J, with 10 bases between. This CDR3 comprises 14 residues. Germline V gene lookup returns CDR1 SNHLY and CDR2 FYNNEI. In nucleotides, the CDR3 is TGTGCCAGCAGGGGCGGGGTGAGCAATCAGCCCCAGCATTTT. Translating gives CASRGGVSNQPQHF.

This clone was picked up one time. V gene TRBV6-1 combines with J gene TRBJ2-5, with D tentatively TRBD1 or TRBD2 (6 bases each). Per the germline V gene, CDR1 is MNHNS and CDR2 is SASEGT. Trimming cost V 7 bases and J 9 bases, with 18 bases left between them. The length of the CDR3 is 13 residues. CDR3 bases: TGTGCCAGCATGAGGGCGGCGGAGGGGGCCCAGTACTTC. This codes for CASMRAAEGAQYF.